The sequence of this T cell receptor beta chain was determined in a study of blood T cell repertoires in COVID-19. The CDR3 spans 17 residues. Germline-derived CDR1 and CDR2 are MDHEN and SYDVKM. V was clipped by 5 bases and J by 1 base, with 20 bases between them. TCRdb's table, derived via immunoSEQ multiplex PCR, lists solely in-frame clones and lacks some. Of about 190,000 clones in the sample, more than 85% were seen once. Which cohort a participant joined came from the clinical history participants gave. V usage is TRBV28 and J usage is TRBJ1-2; D is perhaps TRBD1 (5 bases). The specimen was PBMCs or T cells enriched from blood (not recorded which). The TCR sequence derives from a woman between 40 and 55 years old in a cohort exposed to, infected with or recovered from COVID-19 (not recorded which). CDR3 sequence: CASSTARGGRYNYGYTF. In nucleotides, the CDR3 is TGTGCCAGCAGTACCGCTCGCGGGGGGAGATATAACTATGGCTACACCTTC.